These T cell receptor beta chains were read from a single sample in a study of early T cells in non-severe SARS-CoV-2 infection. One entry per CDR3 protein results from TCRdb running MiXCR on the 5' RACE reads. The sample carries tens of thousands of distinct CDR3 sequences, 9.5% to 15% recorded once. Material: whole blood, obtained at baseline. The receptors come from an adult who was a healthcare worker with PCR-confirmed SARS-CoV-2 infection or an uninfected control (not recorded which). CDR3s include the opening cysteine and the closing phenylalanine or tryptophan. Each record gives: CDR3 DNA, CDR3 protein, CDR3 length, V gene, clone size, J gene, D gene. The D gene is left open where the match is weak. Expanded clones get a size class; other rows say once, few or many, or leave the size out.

DNA: TGTGCCAGCAGCCTTAGAGGGGCGCAGTATTTT
CDR3: CASSLRGAQYF
length: 11
V: TRBV7-2
size: -
J: TRBJ2-3
D: -

DNA: TGTGCCAGTCGCCGGGACTCCTGGTACTTC
CDR3: CASRRDSWYF
length: 10
V: TRBV28
size: many
J: TRBJ2-5
D: -

DNA: TGCGCCAGCAGCCAAGTAGGAGGGCGGGAGACCGGGCAGTACTTC
CDR3: CASSQVGGRETGQYF
length: 15
V: TRBV4-1
size: -
J: TRBJ2-7
D: TRBD2

DNA: TGTGCCAGCAGTTCAGTATCCTCTGGAAACACCATATATTTT
CDR3: CASSSVSSGNTIYF
length: 14
V: TRBV12-3/TRBV12-4
size: -
J: TRBJ1-3
D: -

DNA: TGCAGTGCTAGTGGCCCGGGCAGCTCCTACAATGAGCAGTTCTTC
CDR3: CSASGPGSSYNEQFF
length: 15
V: TRBV20-1
size: -
J: TRBJ2-1
D: -

DNA: TGCGCCAGCAGCTTGGTGGCAGCCAACACTGAAGCTTTCTTT
CDR3: CASSLVAANTEAFF
length: 14
V: TRBV5-1
size: few
J: TRBJ1-1
D: -

DNA: TGTGCCAGCAGCCTAACCGGGACTAGCGGGCCCCCTCAGTACTTC
CDR3: CASSLTGTSGPPQYF
length: 15
V: TRBV7-2
size: -
J: TRBJ2-7
D: TRBD2

DNA: TGTGCCAGCAGTGGGGTGGCGGGGGCGCGGGACGAGCAGTACTTC
CDR3: CASSGVAGARDEQYF
length: 15
V: TRBV2
size: -
J: TRBJ2-7
D: -

DNA: TGCGCCAGCAGCTTACAGGGTCGCACTGAAGCTTTCTTT
CDR3: CASSLQGRTEAFF
length: 13
V: TRBV5-1
size: -
J: TRBJ1-1
D: -

DNA: TGCAGTGTAGGGACAGTACGGTTGGGCACTGAAGCTTTCTTT
CDR3: CSVGTVRLGTEAFF
length: 14
V: TRBV29-1
size: -
J: TRBJ1-1
D: TRBD1

DNA: TGTGCCAGCGGAGTAACCCAAGAGACCCAGTACTTC
CDR3: CASGVTQETQYF
length: 12
V: TRBV7-9
size: -
J: TRBJ2-5
D: -

DNA: TGTGCCAGCAGTCCCAGGAGGGACTCACCCCTCCACTTT
CDR3: CASSPRRDSPLHF
length: 13
V: TRBV7-8
size: few
J: TRBJ1-6
D: -

DNA: TGTGCCAGCAGTCCACCCTGGACAGCCCTTCCTTACGAGCAGTACTTC
CDR3: CASSPPWTALPYEQYF
length: 16
V: TRBV28
size: many
J: TRBJ2-7
D: -

DNA: TGTGCCAGCAGCTTGGCGACAGCACAAGAGACCCAGTACTTC
CDR3: CASSLATAQETQYF
length: 14
V: TRBV5-4
size: few
J: TRBJ2-5
D: -